The clone carrying this T cell receptor beta chain was detected ten times or more. The antigen is not known. Unique molecular identifiers were carried by the TCR beta cDNA libraries. There were about 1 to 10 million T cells, and 510,000 or so cDNA molecules came from them. TCRdb itself ran the PCR reads through MiXCR, one entry per CDR3 protein. Altogether some 370,000 distinct CDR3 sequences are present, about a third being singletons, with the ten largest covering under 15%. V dropped 4 bases and J dropped 5; count of bases not matched to a gene: 9. The CDR3 has 14 residues. Germline-derived CDR1 and CDR2 are SQVTM and ANQGSEA. This sample stems from a study of post-analysis software for immune sequencing data. Study findings and constraints: Elevated frequency relative to controls characterized several TRBV segments in patients, TRBV5-6, TRBV5-1 and TRBV20-1 among them.

The sequence came from a girl under 18 with multiple sclerosis. Specimen: blood. The chain recombines TRBV29-1 with TRBJ2-7, with 9 bases matching TRBD1. CDR3 protein: CSVVWGQGFDEQYF. For the CDR3, the DNA is TGCAGCGTTGTTTGGGGACAGGGATTCGACGAGCAGTACTTC.